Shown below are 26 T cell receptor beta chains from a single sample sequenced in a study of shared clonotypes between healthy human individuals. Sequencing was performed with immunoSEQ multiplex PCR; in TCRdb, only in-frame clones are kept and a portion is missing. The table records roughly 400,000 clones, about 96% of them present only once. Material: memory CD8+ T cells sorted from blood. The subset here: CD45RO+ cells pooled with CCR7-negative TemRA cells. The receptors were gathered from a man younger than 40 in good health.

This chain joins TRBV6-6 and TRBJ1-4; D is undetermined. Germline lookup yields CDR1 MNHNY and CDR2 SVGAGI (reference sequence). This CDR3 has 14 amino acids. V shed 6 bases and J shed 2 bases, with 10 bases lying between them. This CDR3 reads CASRSGYTNEKLFF. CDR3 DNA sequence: TGTGCCAGCAGGTCCGGGTATACTAATGAAAAACTGTTTTTT.

CDR3 bases: TGTGCCAGCAAGGTAGCGGGAGCGTCCTACGAGCAGTACTTC. It yields the protein CASKVAGASYEQYF. The rearrangement joins TRBV6-5 to TRBJ2-7, with 9 bases matching TRBD2. CDR1 is MNHEY and CDR2 is SVGAGI in the germline V gene. With 7 bases clipped from V and 1 base from J, the junction kept 5 bases outside the gene matches. The CDR3 runs 14 residues.

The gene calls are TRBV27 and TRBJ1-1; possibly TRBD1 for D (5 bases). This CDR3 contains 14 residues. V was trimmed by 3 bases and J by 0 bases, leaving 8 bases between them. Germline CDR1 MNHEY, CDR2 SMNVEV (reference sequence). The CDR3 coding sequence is TGTGCCAGCAGTTTCACGGGGGTGAACACTGAAGCTTTCTTT. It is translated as CASSFTGVNTEAFF.

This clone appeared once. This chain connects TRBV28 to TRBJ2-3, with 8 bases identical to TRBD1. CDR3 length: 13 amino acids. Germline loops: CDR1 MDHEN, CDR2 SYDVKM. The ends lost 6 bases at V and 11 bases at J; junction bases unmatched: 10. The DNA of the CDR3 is TGTGCCAGCAGGGCTTCCGGGACAGGTGGGCAGTATTTT. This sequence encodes CASRASGTGGQYF.

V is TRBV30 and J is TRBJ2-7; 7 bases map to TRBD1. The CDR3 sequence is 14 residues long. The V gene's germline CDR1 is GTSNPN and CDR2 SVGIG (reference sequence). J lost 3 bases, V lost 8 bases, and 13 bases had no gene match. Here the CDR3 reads CAGNRGGVYYEQYF. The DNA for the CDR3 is TGTGCCGGAAACAGGGGCGGTGTGTACTACGAGCAGTACTTC.

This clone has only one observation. CDR3 bases: TGTGCCAGCAGTTTTCCCCCGGTTGCGGCTGGAAACACCATATATTTT. Protein product: CASSFPPVAAGNTIYF. The genes are TRBV28 and TRBJ1-3; no definite D call. The CDR3 extends over 16 amino acids. Trimming took 3 bases from V and 2 from J, leaving 14 bases between them. CDR1 and CDR2 from the germline V gene are MDHEN and SYDVKM.

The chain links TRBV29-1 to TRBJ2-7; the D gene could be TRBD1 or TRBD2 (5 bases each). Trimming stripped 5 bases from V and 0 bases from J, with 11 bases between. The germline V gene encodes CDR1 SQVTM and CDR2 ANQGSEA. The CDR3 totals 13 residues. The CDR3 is CSVRDGGSYEQYF. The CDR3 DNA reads TGCAGCGTTCGGGACGGTGGCTCCTACGAGCAGTACTTC.

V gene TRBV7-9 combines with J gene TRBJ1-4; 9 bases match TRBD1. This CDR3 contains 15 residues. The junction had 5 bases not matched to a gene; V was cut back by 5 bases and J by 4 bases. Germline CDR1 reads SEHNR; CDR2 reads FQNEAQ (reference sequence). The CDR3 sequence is CASSLQGALNEKLFF. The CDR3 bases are TGTGCCAGCAGCCTACAGGGGGCCCTTAATGAAAAACTGTTTTTT.

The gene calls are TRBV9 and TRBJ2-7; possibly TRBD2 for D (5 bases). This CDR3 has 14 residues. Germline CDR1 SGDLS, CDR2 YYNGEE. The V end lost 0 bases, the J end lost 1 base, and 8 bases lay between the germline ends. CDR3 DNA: TGTGCCAGCAGCGTAGTTGAGGGTTCCTACGAGCAGTACTTC. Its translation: CASSVVEGSYEQYF.

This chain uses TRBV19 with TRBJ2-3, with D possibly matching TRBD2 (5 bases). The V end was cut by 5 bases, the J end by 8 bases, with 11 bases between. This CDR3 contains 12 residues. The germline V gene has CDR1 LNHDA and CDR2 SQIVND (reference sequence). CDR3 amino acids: CASSQPGGTQYF. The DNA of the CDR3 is TGTGCCAGTAGTCAGCCAGGAGGTACGCAGTATTTT.

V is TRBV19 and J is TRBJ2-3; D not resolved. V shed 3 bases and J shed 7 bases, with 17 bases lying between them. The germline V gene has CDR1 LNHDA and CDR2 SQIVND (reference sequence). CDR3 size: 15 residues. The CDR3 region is CASSMVPPRLNTQYF. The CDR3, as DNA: TGTGCCAGTAGTATGGTGCCCCCTCGATTGAATACGCAGTATTTT.

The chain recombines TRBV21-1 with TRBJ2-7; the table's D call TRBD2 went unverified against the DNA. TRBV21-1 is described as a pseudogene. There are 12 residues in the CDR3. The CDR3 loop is CASSGRLYEQYF. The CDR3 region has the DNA TGTGCCAGCTCCGGTCGTCTCTACGAGCAGTACTTC.

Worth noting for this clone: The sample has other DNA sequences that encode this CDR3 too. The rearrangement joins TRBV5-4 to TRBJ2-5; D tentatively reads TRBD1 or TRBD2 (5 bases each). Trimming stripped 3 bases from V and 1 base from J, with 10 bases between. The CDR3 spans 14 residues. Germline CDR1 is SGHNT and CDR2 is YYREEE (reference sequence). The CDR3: CASSSTGTQETQYF. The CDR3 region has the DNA TGTGCCAGCAGCTCAACCGGGACCCAAGAGACCCAGTACTTC.

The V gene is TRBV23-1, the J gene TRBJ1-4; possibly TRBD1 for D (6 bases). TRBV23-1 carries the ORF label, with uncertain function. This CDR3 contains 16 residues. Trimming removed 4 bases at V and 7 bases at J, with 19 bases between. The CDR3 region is CASSPTTGIGGEKLFF. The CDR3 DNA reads TGCGCCAGCAGTCCCACCACCGGGATAGGGGGTGAAAAACTGTTTTTT.

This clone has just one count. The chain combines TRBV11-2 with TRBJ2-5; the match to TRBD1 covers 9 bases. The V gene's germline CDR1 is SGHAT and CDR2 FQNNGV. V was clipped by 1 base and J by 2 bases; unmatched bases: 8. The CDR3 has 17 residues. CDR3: CASSLVWGTGIQETQYF. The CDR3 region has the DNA TGTGCCAGCAGCTTAGTATGGGGGACAGGGATTCAAGAGACCCAGTACTTC.

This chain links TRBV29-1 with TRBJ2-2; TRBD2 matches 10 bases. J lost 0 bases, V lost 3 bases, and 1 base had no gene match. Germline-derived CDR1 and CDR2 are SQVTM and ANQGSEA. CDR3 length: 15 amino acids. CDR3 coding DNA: TGCAGCGTTGATCTAGCGGGGGCGAACACCGGGGAGCTGTTTTTT. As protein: CSVDLAGANTGELFF.

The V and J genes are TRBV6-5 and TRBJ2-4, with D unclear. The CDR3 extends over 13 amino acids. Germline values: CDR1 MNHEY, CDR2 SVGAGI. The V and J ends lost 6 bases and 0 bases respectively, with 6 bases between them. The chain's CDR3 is CASSYLAKNIQYF. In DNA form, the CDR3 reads TGTGCCAGCAGCTACCTAGCCAAAAACATTCAGTACTTC.

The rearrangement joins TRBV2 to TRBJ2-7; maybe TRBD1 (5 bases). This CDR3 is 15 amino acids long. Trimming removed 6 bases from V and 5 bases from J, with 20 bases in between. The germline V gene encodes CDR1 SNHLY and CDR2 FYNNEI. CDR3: CASRARQGALDEQYF. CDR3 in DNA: TGTGCCAGCAGAGCTCGCCAGGGTGCCCTGGACGAGCAGTACTTC.

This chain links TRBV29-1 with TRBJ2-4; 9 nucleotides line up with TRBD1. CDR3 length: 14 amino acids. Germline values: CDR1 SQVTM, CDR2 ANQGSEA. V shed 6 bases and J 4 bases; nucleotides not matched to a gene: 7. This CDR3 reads CSVTGGAVKNIQYF. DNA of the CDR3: TGCAGCGTCACAGGGGGCGCGGTGAAAAACATTCAGTACTTC.

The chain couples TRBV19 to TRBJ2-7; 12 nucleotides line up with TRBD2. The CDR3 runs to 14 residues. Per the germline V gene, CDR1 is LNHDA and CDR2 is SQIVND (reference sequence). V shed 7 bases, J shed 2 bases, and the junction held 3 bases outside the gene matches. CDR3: CASTPSGRAYEQYF. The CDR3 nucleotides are TGTGCCAGTACCCCTAGCGGGAGGGCCTACGAGCAGTACTTC.

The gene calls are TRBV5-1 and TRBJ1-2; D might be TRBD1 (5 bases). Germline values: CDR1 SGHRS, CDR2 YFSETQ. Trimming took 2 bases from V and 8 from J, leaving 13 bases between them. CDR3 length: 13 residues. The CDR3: CASSLAGNGGYTF. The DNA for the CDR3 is TGCGCCAGCAGCTTAGCAGGGAACGGAGGCTACACCTTC.

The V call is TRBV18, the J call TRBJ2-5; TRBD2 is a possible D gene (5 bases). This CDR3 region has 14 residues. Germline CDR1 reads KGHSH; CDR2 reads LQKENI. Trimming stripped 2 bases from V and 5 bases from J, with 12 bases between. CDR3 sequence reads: CASSPTGLWETQYF. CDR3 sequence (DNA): TGTGCCAGCTCACCAACGGGGTTGTGGGAGACCCAGTACTTC.

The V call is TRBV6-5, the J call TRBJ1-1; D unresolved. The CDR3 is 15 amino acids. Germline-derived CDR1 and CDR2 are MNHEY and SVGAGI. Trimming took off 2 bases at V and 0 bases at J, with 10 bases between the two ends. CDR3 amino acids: CASSYQLNMNTEAFF. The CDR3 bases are TGTGCCAGCAGTTACCAGCTAAACATGAACACTGAAGCTTTCTTT.

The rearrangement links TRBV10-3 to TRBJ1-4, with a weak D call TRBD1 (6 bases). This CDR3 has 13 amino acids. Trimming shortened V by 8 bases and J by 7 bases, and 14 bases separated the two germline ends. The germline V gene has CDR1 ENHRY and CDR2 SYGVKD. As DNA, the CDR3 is TGTGCCATCGGGCAGGGGCTCGGTGAAAAACTGTTTTTT. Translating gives CAIGQGLGEKLFF.

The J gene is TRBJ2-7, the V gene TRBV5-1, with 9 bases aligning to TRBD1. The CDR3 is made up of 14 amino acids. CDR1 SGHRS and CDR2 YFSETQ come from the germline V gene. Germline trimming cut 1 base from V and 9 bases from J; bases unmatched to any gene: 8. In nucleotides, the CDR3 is TGCGCCAGCAGCTTGTATACGACAGGGGGGGGGCAGTACTTC. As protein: CASSLYTTGGGQYF.

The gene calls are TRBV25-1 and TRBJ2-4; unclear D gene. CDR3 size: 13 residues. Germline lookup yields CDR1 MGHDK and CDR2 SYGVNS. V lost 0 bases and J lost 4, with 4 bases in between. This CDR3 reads CASSEYRKNIQYF. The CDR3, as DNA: TGTGCCAGCAGTGAATATAGGAAAAACATTCAGTACTTC.